Listed below are T cell receptor beta chains from one sample, sequenced in a study of CD8+ T cells in alopecia areata. Clones were read by immunoSEQ multiplex PCR, and TCRdb kept only the in-frame ones, dropping some. There are roughly 200,000 clones in the sample; approximately 55% occur only once, and 10% to 14% lies in the top ten. The material was CD8+ T cells sorted from blood, obtained at week 24, from a patient treated with tofacitinib. These receptors came from a human donor with alopecia areata. Both conserved end residues are part of each CDR3. A D gene is named only where the DNA matches it firmly. Not every row has a clone size; where given, it reads once, few, many or a size class.

clone_size,d_call,j_call,cdr3_length,v_call,cdr3_nt,cdr3_aa
NA,NA,TRBJ1-6,15,TRBV13,TGTGCCAGCAGCTTCAGCGGAACTTATAATTCACCCCTCCACTTT,CASSFSGTYNSPLHF
NA,NA,TRBJ2-7,12,TRBV30,TGTGCCTGGGCGCCTTCCCTCTACGAGCAGTACTTC,CAWAPSLYEQYF
few,NA,TRBJ1-1,17,TRBV10-3,TGTGCCATCAGTGAACGGGAGGGTCGAGGAATGAACACTGAAGCTTTCTTT,CAISEREGRGMNTEAFF
many,NA,TRBJ1-1,13,TRBV9,TGTGCCAGCAGCGTAGGGTACCCCACTGAAGCTTTCTTT,CASSVGYPTEAFF
NA,TRBD1,TRBJ1-2,14,TRBV29-1,TGCAGCGTCTCAACAGGGGAGGGGATTAATGGCTACACCTTC,CSVSTGEGINGYTF
few,TRBD1,TRBJ2-7,13,TRBV4-3,TGCGCCAGCAGCCAGACAGGGGGCTACGAGCAGTACTTC,CASSQTGGYEQYF
NA,NA,TRBJ2-3,18,TRBV19,TGTGCCAGTAGTATGGACCCTCCGGACTACCTCAGCACAGATACGCAGTATTTT,CASSMDPPDYLSTDTQYF
once,TRBD1,TRBJ1-2,15,TRBV7-8,TGTGCCAGCAGCTTAACCGGGACAGGGAACTATGGCTACACCTTC,CASSLTGTGNYGYTF
NA,NA,TRBJ2-7,15,TRBV4-3,TGCGCCAGCAGCCAAGATAGGCAGGGATCCTACGAGCAGTACTTC,CASSQDRQGSYEQYF
few,TRBD1,TRBJ2-7,14,TRBV13,TGTGCCAGCAGCTTGAGGACAGGCCCCTACGAGCAGTACTTC,CASSLRTGPYEQYF
few,NA,TRBJ2-2,13,TRBV29-1,TGCAGCGTTGACCCCAGGGGTACCGGGGAGCTGTTTTTT,CSVDPRGTGELFF
NA,TRBD2,TRBJ2-5,18,TRBV2,TGTGCCAGTATGGGACTAGCGGGGGCCCACCAATACCAAGAGACCCAGTACTTC,CASMGLAGAHQYQETQYF
few,TRBD1,TRBJ2-1,16,TRBV30,TGTGCCTGGAGTGTACCTGAGGGGGCCCTCTACAATGAGCAGTTCTTC,CAWSVPEGALYNEQFF
few,NA,TRBJ2-6,18,TRBV19,TGTGCCAGTAGTATATTAGTCCAGCAGTACTCTGGGGCCAACGTCCTGACTTTC,CASSILVQQYSGANVLTF
NA,TRBD1,TRBJ2-5,13,TRBV7-8,TGTGCCAGCAGCGAGGACAGGGAAGAGACCCAGTACTTC,CASSEDREETQYF
few,NA,TRBJ2-3,14,TRBV13,TGTGCCAGCAGCTTAGGACTAGCCACAGATACGCAGTATTTT,CASSLGLATDTQYF
NA,TRBD2,TRBJ2-3,16,TRBV27,TGTGCCAGCAGTTTTCAGAGCGGCGGGGGATCGTATACGCAGTATTTT,CASSFQSGGGSYTQYF
NA,NA,TRBJ2-7,16,TRBV27,TGTGCCAGCAGCCCAAGTGCGGGGGACAGGATCTACGAGCAGTACTTC,CASSPSAGDRIYEQYF
NA,NA,TRBJ2-5,12,TRBV29-1,TGCAGCGTTTGGACGGAAAAAGAGACCCAGTACTTC,CSVWTEKETQYF
NA,TRBD1,TRBJ1-2,13,TRBV7-9,TGTGCCAGCAGCTCAGGGGGCGCGGACGGCTACACCTTC,CASSSGGADGYTF
few,TRBD1,TRBJ2-7,12,TRBV2,TGTGCCAGCAGGGACAGGCGCGGGGAGCAGTACTTC,CASRDRRGEQYF
NA,TRBD2,TRBJ2-2,14,TRBV11-2,TGTGCCAGCAGCTTAGGACTAGCGGGTGGGGAGCTGTTTTTT,CASSLGLAGGELFF
NA,NA,TRBJ1-4,15,TRBV5-1,TGCGCCAGCAGCTTGGACGGTGCAACTAATGAAAAACTGTTTTTT,CASSLDGATNEKLFF
NA,NA,TRBJ1-3,15,TRBV30,TGTGCCTGGAGTACAGGGACTAGCTCTGGAAACACCATATATTTT,CAWSTGTSSGNTIYF
NA,NA,TRBJ1-1,13,TRBV27,TGTGCCAGCAGTTTACTAGTGAACACTGAAGCTTTCTTT,CASSLLVNTEAFF
few,NA,TRBJ2-5,17,TRBV11-2,TGTGCCAGCAGCTTAGAATCTGGGAGACTAGGACAAGAGACCCAGTACTTC,CASSLESGRLGQETQYF